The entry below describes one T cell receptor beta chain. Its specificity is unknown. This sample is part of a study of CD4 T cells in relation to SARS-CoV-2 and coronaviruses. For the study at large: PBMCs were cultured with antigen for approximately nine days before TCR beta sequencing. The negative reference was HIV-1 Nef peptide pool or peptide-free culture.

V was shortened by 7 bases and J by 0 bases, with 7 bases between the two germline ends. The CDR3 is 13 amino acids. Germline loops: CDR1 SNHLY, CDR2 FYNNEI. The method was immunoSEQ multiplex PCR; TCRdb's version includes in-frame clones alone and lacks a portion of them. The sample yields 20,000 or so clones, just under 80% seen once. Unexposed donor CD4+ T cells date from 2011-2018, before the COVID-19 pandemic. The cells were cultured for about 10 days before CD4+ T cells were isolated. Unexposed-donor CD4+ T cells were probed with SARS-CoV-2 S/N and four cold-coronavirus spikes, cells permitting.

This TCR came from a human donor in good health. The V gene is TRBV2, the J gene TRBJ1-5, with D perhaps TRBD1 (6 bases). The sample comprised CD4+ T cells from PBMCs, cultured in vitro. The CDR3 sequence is CASNRDSNQPQHF. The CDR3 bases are TGTGCCAGCAACAGGGATAGCAATCAGCCCCAGCATTTT.